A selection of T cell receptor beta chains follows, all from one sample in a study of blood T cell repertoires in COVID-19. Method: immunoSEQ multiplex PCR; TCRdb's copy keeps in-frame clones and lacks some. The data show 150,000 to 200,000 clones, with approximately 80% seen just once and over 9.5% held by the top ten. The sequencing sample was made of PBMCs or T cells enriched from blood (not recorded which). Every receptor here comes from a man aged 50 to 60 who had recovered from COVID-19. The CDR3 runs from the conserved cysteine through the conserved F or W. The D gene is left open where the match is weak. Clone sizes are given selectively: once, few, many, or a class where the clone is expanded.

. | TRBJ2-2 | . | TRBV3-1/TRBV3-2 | CASSHSGGGGTGELFF | TGTGCCAGCAGCCACAGTGGCGGTGGAGGGACCGGGGAGCTGTTTTTT
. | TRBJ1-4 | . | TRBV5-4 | CASSLEAGGEKLFF | TGTGCCAGCAGCTTGGAGGCCGGGGGTGAAAAACTGTTTTTT
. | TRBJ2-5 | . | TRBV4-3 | CASSQDLNGVETQYF | TGCGCCAGCAGCCAAGATTTGAACGGTGTGGAGACCCAGTACTTC
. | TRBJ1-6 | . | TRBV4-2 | CASSQDRSGNSPLHF | TGTGCCAGCAGCCAAGATCGGTCAGGCAATTCACCCCTCCACTTT
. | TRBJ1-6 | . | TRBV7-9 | CASSFDRNSPLHF | TGTGCCAGCAGCTTTGACAGGAATTCACCCCTCCACTTT
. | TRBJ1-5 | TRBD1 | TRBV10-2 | CASSRGTGGSQPQHF | TGCGCCAGCAGCCGAGGGACAGGGGGTAGTCAGCCCCAGCATTTT
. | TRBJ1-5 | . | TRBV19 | CASSSGGGVYQPQHF | TGTGCCAGTAGTTCGGGTGGGGGGGTCTATCAGCCCCAGCATTTT
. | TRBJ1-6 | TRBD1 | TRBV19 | CASSKTGGNSPLHF | TGTGCCAGTAGTAAGACAGGGGGGAATTCACCCCTCCACTTT
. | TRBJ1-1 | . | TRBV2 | CASSANGVNTEAFF | TGTGCCAGCAGTGCCAACGGGGTAAACACTGAAGCTTTCTTT
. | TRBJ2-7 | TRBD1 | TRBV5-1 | CASSALGDRSDEQYF | TGCGCCAGCAGCGCCCTCGGGGACAGATCAGACGAGCAGTACTTC
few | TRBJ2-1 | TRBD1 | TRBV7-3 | CASSDGTGGIDEQFF | TGTGCCAGCAGCGACGGGACAGGGGGGATTGATGAGCAGTTCTTC
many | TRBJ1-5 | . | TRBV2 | CASDRDSNQPQHF | TGTGCCAGCGACCGGGATAGCAATCAGCCCCAGCATTTT
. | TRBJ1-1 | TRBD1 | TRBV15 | CATSRGTTGRPEAFF | TGTGCCACCAGCAGAGGGACGACAGGGCGGCCTGAAGCTTTCTTT
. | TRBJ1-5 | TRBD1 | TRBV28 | CASRGQGMGGNQPQHF | TGTGCCAGCAGGGGACAGGGGATGGGGGGCAATCAGCCCCAGCATTTT
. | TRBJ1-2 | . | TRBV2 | CASSPTYELGDYTF | TGTGCCAGCAGTCCAACCTATGAATTAGGGGACTACACCTTC
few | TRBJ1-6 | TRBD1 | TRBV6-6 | CASSQGRQGNSPLHF | TGTGCCAGCAGCCAGGGACGACAGGGGAATTCACCCCTCCACTTT
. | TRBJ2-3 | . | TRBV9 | CASSVASHTDTQYF | TGTGCCAGCAGCGTAGCTAGCCACACAGATACGCAGTATTTT
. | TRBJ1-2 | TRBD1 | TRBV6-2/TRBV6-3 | CASSPPGQGLGYTF | TGTGCCAGCAGCCCACCCGGACAGGGTCTAGGCTACACCTTC
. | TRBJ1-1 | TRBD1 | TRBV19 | CASSIAATGYEAFF | TGTGCCAGTAGTATAGCCGCGACAGGGTACGAAGCTTTCTTT
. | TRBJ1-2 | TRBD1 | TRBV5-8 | CASSLSDRDGDGYTF | TGTGCCAGCAGCTTGTCGGACAGGGACGGTGATGGCTACACCTTC
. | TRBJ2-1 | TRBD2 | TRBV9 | CASSGGTRGQDEQFF | TGTGCCAGCAGCGGGGGGACTAGGGGTCAGGATGAGCAGTTCTTC
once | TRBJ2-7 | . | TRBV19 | CASSPGREQYF | TGTGCCAGTAGTCCCGGTCGGGAGCAGTACTTC
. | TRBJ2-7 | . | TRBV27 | CASSLKSLPSYEQYF | TGTGCCAGCAGTTTAAAAAGTCTACCGTCCTACGAGCAGTACTTC
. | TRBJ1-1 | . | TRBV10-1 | CASSGGLNTEAFF | TGCGCCAGCTCGGGGGGACTGAACACTGAAGCTTTCTTT
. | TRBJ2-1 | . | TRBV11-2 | CASSRLGGGSAGEQFF | TGTGCCAGCAGCCGACTCGGCGGGGGCTCTGCCGGGGAGCAGTTCTTC
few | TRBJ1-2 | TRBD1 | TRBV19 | CASIQRGQGRMDGYTF | TGTGCCAGTATCCAAAGGGGGCAGGGACGCATGGATGGCTACACCTTC
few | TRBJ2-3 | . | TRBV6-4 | CASKEAVSTDTQYF | TGTGCCAGCAAGGAGGCCGTCAGCACAGATACGCAGTATTTT
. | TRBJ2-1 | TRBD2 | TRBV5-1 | CASSVAGLAGGEQFF | TGCGCCAGCAGCGTGGCGGGGCTAGCGGGTGGTGAGCAGTTCTTC
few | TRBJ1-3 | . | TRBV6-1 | CASSETFYWYSGNTIYF | TGTGCCAGCAGTGAAACTTTTTACTGGTACTCTGGAAACACCATATATTTT
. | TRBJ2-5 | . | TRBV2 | CASSPRDTGEYF | TGTGCCAGCAGTCCTCGGGACACAGGCGAGTACTTC
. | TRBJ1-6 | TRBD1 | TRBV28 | CASSLLRVGTGRVLPLHF | TGTGCCAGCAGCCTACTGCGCGTAGGGACAGGGCGAGTTTTGCCCCTCCACTTT
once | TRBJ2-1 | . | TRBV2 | CASSANTGSYNEQFF | TGTGCCAGCAGTGCCAACACGGGCTCCTACAATGAGCAGTTCTTC
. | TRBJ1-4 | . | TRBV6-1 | CASSEVWSVTTNEKLFF | TGTGCCAGCAGTGAAGTTTGGTCAGTAACAACTAATGAAAAACTGTTTTTT
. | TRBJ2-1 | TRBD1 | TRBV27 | CASTGAGGLGEQFF | TGTGCCAGCACCGGGGCAGGGGGATTGGGTGAGCAGTTCTTC
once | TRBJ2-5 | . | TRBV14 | CASSQDWGRQETQYF | TGTGCCAGCAGCCAAGATTGGGGGCGCCAAGAGACCCAGTACTTC
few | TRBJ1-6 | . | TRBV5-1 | CASSLSPPGSPLHF | TGCGCCAGCAGCTTATCCCCCCCGGGTTCACCCCTCCACTTT
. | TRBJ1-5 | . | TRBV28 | CASSFRGRNQPQHF | TGTGCCAGCAGTTTTCGAGGGCGGAATCAGCCCCAGCATTTT
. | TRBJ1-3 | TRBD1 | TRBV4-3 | CASSQDFRGYGNTIYF | TGCGCCAGCAGCCAAGATTTCAGGGGGTATGGTAACACCATATATTTT
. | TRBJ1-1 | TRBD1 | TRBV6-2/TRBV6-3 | CASSSASDRGYTEAFF | TGTGCCAGCAGTTCTGCGTCGGACAGGGGGTACACTGAAGCTTTCTTT
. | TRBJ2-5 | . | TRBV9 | CASSPEGVRETQYF | TGTGCCAGCAGCCCTGAGGGGGTCCGAGAGACCCAGTACTTC
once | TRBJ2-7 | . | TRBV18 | CASSLEWRSYEQYF | TGTGCCAGCTCACTGGAGTGGAGGTCCTACGAGCAGTACTTC
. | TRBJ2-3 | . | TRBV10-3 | CAISAGVSNTQYF | TGTGCCATCAGTGCGGGGGTGTCGAATACGCAGTATTTT
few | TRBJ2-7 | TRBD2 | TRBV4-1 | CASSQDGGGQYF | TGCGCCAGCAGCCAAGATGGGGGGGGGCAGTACTTC
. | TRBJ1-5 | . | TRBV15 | CATSRGRANQPQHF | TGTGCCACCAGCAGAGGCAGGGCCAATCAGCCCCAGCATTTT
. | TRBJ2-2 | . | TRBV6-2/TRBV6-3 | CASSYTPAVTGELFF | TGTGCCAGCAGTTACACCCCCGCGGTCACCGGGGAGCTGTTTTTT
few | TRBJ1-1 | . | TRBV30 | CAWKASPGDTEAFF | TGTGCCTGGAAGGCCTCCCCCGGGGACACTGAAGCTTTCTTT
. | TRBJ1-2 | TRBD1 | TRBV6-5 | CASRPQGRSYGYTF | TGTGCCAGCAGGCCACAGGGGAGAAGCTATGGCTACACCTTC
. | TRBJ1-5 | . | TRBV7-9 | CASSLAAGQPQHF | TGTGCCAGCAGCTTAGCAGCGGGACAGCCCCAGCATTTT
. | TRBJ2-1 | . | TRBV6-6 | CASSPRKGQGSNNEQFF | TGTGCCAGCAGTCCCCGGAAGGGGCAGGGGTCGAACAATGAGCAGTTCTTC
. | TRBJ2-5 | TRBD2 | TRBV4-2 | CASSQDSVAGVETQYF | TGTGCCAGCAGCCAAGATTCGGTAGCGGGGGTGGAGACCCAGTACTTC
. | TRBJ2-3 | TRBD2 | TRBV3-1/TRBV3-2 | CASSRTSGTDTQYF | TGTGCCAGCAGCCGGACTAGCGGCACAGATACGCAGTATTTT
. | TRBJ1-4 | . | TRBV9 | CASSVGGYNEKLFF | TGTGCCAGCAGCGTCGGGGGTTATAATGAAAAACTGTTTTTT
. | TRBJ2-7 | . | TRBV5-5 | CASSSLQGGHEQYF | TGTGCCAGCAGCTCATTACAGGGTGGCCACGAGCAGTACTTC